This paragraph reports one T cell receptor (beta chain). Per the original data handling: Scientists estimated how many nucleated cells there were by amplifying reference gene primers. The table came from immunoSEQ multiplex PCR; TCRdb's copy has only in-frame clones and leaves some out. V and J calls and clone size are as listed in that table; D and trimming were resolved from the DNA. The profile shows 110,000 to 150,000 clones, 85% to 90% of them singletons. This entry is derived from a study of blood T cell repertoires in COVID-19. In the study overall: The study drew acute and convalescent COVID-19 samples from the United States, Italy and Spain. From T cells, B-cell-depleted T cells, or PBMCs came the material, which was cDNA or gDNA.

Germline V gene sequence: CDR1 SGHTA, CDR2 FQGNSA. V was trimmed by 4 bases and J by 1 base, leaving 10 bases between them. This CDR3 has 14 amino acids. The TCR was taken from a woman of 80 years or more with acute or convalescent COVID-19. The genes are TRBV7-2 and TRBJ1-1; D perhaps matches TRBD1 (5 bases). Specimen: peripheral blood. CDR3 region: CASSSPDRNTEAFF. CDR3 in DNA: TGTGCCAGCAGCTCCCCCGACAGGAACACTGAAGCTTTCTTT. Complete variable domain (other parts from reference TRBV7-2 and TRBJ1-1): GAGVSQSPSNKVTEKGKDVELRCDPISGHTALYWYRQSLGQGLEFLIYFQGNSAPDKSGLPSDRFSAERTGGSVSTLTIQRTQQEDSAVYLCASSSPDRNTEAFFGQGTRLTVV.